Following are 32 T cell receptor beta chains from one sample sequenced in a study of blood T cells in healthy people across ages (dated by TCRdb to the mid-2010s). Preparation of the library involved 5' RACE. The reads were generated on an Illumina HiSeq 2500. A second PCR of about 6 to 12 cycles was run with a J-beta primer mix and a sample-barcoded 5' primer. In-frame beta chains were kept once TCRdb had trimmed the public reads at Q25 with fastp and called clones with MiXCR. All rows with the same CDR3 protein become a single entry with the most common DNA and genes. The table for this sample lists about 2 million distinct CDR3 sequences; 49% of them were counted only once. The ten largest make up less than 2.5% of the sample. Sequenced input: blood. These receptors all stem from a middle-aged woman in good health.

The V call is TRBV15, the J call TRBJ1-2, with D perhaps matching TRBD1 (6 bases). Germline CDR1 reads LNHNV; CDR2 reads YYDKDF (reference sequence). Trimming pared 5 bases from V and 2 bases from J, leaving 15 bases between. There are 15 residues in the CDR3. DNA of the CDR3: TGTGCCACCAGCCTTGGTGTGGGGGCAAACTATGGCTACACCTTC. Protein product: CATSLGVGANYGYTF.

This chain connects TRBV2 to TRBJ2-3; tentative D call: TRBD1 (5 bases). CDR1 is SNHLY and CDR2 is FYNNEI in the germline V gene. Trimming stripped 11 bases from V and 1 base from J, with 13 bases between. This CDR3 spans 13 amino acids. The CDR3 sequence: CAGRQRRTDTQYF. The CDR3 bases are TGTGCCGGGCGACAGCGCCGCACAGATACGCAGTATTTT.

V gene TRBV28 combines with J gene TRBJ2-5, with 10 bases matching TRBD1. After removal of 4 bases from V and 4 bases from J, the junction contained 6 bases not matched to a gene. CDR3 length: 15 residues. CDR1 MDHEN and CDR2 SYDVKM come from the germline V gene. The CDR3 DNA reads as TGTGCCAGCAGTTGGGCGACAGGGGGCCGAGAGACCCAGTACTTC. It specifies CASSWATGGRETQYF.

The J gene is TRBJ1-6, the V gene TRBV24-1; a weak D match, TRBD1 (5 bases). Germline values: CDR1 KGHDR, CDR2 SFDVKD. V gave up 3 bases and J gave up 13 bases, with 9 bases separating them. This CDR3 spans 12 amino acids. The CDR3 region has the DNA TGTGCCACCAGTGATCCGCAGGGTCCCCTCCACTTT. Its translation is CATSDPQGPLHF.

The chain couples TRBV28 to TRBJ2-5, with a possible D match to TRBD2 (6 bases). Germline values: CDR1 MDHEN, CDR2 SYDVKM. V lost 1 base, J lost 4 bases, and 22 bases lay in between. CDR3 size: 18 residues. CDR3 in amino acids: CASSLSPVLARIIETQYF. CDR3 bases: TGTGCCAGCAGTTTATCCCCAGTCCTAGCGAGGATTATAGAGACCCAGTACTTC.

The chain combines TRBV20-1 with TRBJ2-1; TRBD1 aligns across 7 bases. The J call may be mistaken, given a closer DNA end match to TRBJ2-7. Germline V gene sequence: CDR1 DFQATT, CDR2 SNEGSKA (reference sequence). The CDR3 runs to 12 residues. The CDR3, as DNA: TGCAGTGCTAGATTCCAGGGGGACGAGCAGTACTTC. Its translation: CSARFQGDEQYF.

The DNA of the CDR3 is TGTGCCAGCAGACCCCAACCCAGAGCCCGGGCAGATACGCAGTATTTT. Amino acids: CASRPQPRARADTQYF. The chain couples TRBV6-5 to TRBJ2-3; the D is unclear. V lost 6 bases and J lost 4, with 20 bases in between. Germline values: CDR1 MNHEY, CDR2 SVGAGI. The CDR3 consists of 16 residues.

The rearrangement links TRBV20-1 to TRBJ2-6; D is unresolved. This CDR3 is built from 13 residues. Germline values: CDR1 DFQATT, CDR2 SNEGSKA (reference sequence). Trimming took off 3 bases at V and 3 bases at J, with 6 bases between the two ends. CDR3 sequence: CSASVGGANVLTF. The CDR3 DNA follows: TGCAGTGCTAGCGTTGGTGGGGCCAACGTCCTGACTTTC.

This clonotype has just one count. The V gene is TRBV5-1, the J gene TRBJ1-2, with D unresolved. The V gene's germline CDR1 is SGHRS and CDR2 YFSETQ. This CDR3 is 13 amino acids long. V lost 3 bases, J lost 7 bases, and 13 bases lay in between. The CDR3 protein is CASSSLKGGGYTF. CDR3 coding DNA: TGCGCCAGCAGCTCCCTGAAGGGAGGTGGCTACACCTTC. The entire variable domain, with the rest obtained from reference TRBV5-1 and TRBJ1-2, is as follows: KAGVTQTPRYLIKTRGQQVTLSCSPISGHRSVSWYQQTPGQGLQFLFEYFSETQRNKGNFPGRFSGRQFSNSRSEMNVSTLELGDSALYLCASSSLKGGGYTFGSGTRLTVV.

This chain connects TRBV27 to TRBJ2-1; 15 bases are a match to TRBD2. Germline CDR1 is MNHEY and CDR2 is SMNVEV (reference sequence). With V trimmed by 1 base and J by 11 bases, 3 bases remained unmatched. This CDR3 has 15 amino acids. The CDR3 sequence: CASSLYGTSGGKQFF. DNA for the CDR3: TGTGCCAGCAGTTTATATGGGACTAGCGGGGGGAAGCAGTTCTTC.

V usage is TRBV6-2 or TRBV6-3 and J usage is TRBJ2-1; TRBD2 aligns across 7 bases. This CDR3 contains 16 residues. Germline CDR1 is MNHEY and CDR2 is SVGEGT. Germline trimming cut 4 bases from V and 5 bases from J; bases unmatched to any gene: 11. CDR3 region: CASSSFTSGAHNEQFF. The CDR3 DNA follows: TGTGCCAGCAGTTCGTTTACGAGCGGGGCCCACAATGAGCAGTTCTTC.

The chain combines TRBV20-1 with TRBJ2-7; TRBD2 agrees at 8 bases. TRBJ2-5 explains the end of the DNA better; the J call may be wrong. Looked up from germline, CDR1 is DFQATT and CDR2 is SNEGSKA (reference sequence). There are 17 residues in the CDR3. CDR3 DNA sequence: TGCAGTGCTAGAGTCCTATGGCGGGGGGATGTCGAAGAGACCCAGTACTTC. Its translation is CSARVLWRGDVEETQYF.

J is TRBJ2-3 and V is TRBV4-1, with D possibly matching TRBD2 (6 bases). The V gene's germline CDR1 is MGHRA and CDR2 YSYEKL. Trimming cost V 0 bases and J 4 bases, with 14 bases left between them. This CDR3 region has 16 residues. CDR3 bases: TGCGCCAGCAGCCAAGATCATGGGGGGACGGCAGATACGCAGTATTTT. It encodes CASSQDHGGTADTQYF.

This clonotype has a handful of counts. V gene TRBV4-1 combines with J gene TRBJ2-3, with 8 bases fitting TRBD2. With 3 bases clipped from V and 2 bases from J, the junction kept 7 bases outside the gene matches. The CDR3 consists of 16 residues. Germline assignment: CDR1 MGHRA and CDR2 YSYEKL. CDR3 residues: CASSHQGLATTDTQYF. The CDR3 DNA follows: TGCGCCAGCAGCCACCAAGGACTAGCCACCACAGATACGCAGTATTTT.

Only a few counts were recorded for this clonotype. The chain links TRBV6-2 or TRBV6-3 to TRBJ2-5; maybe TRBD1 (7 bases). V was pared by 6 bases and J by 4 bases, with 24 bases between. The CDR3 totals 17 residues. The germline V gene encodes CDR1 MNHEY and CDR2 SVGEGT. In nucleotides, the CDR3 is TGTGCCAGCAGCTCCGGGAGACAGGGAGGAAAGGGAGAGACCCAGTACTTC. Amino acid sequence: CASSSGRQGGKGETQYF.

This clonotype was seen a few times. The rearrangement uses TRBV28 and TRBJ1-5; 7 bases map to TRBD1. This CDR3 is built from 14 residues. With V trimmed by 7 bases and J by 3 bases, 6 bases remained unmatched. Germline V CDR1 and CDR2: MDHEN, SYDVKM. The CDR3 is CASTITGDNQPQHF. In DNA, the CDR3 is TGTGCCAGCACAATTACAGGGGACAATCAGCCCCAGCATTTT.

The V gene is TRBV5-1, the J gene TRBJ2-5; D perhaps matches TRBD1 (5 bases). This CDR3 is 15 amino acids long. V lost 4 bases, J lost 7 bases, and 20 bases lay in between. Germline V gene data show CDR1 as SGHRS and CDR2 as YFSETQ. DNA for the CDR3: TGCGCCAGCAGCGTACGACAGACAGACTTGGGGACCCAGTACTTC. Encoded protein: CASSVRQTDLGTQYF.

The chain has TRBV15 and TRBJ2-1; tentative D call: TRBD1 (5 bases). Trimming removed 5 bases at V and 9 bases at J, with 20 bases between. CDR1 and CDR2 (germline): LNHNV, YYDKDF (reference sequence). The CDR3 has 15 residues. This chain's CDR3 is CATSVRTVLDSEQFF. As DNA, the CDR3 is TGTGCCACCAGCGTACGGACGGTTCTCGACAGTGAGCAGTTCTTC.

The chain employs TRBV11-1 and TRBJ2-5; perhaps TRBD1 as D (5 bases). There are 15 residues in the CDR3. Trimming shortened V by 5 bases and J by 4 bases, and 17 bases separated the two germline ends. The germline V gene encodes CDR1 SGHAT and CDR2 FQDESV (reference sequence). CDR3 sequence reads: CASSGRVFKGETQYF. Written as DNA, the CDR3 is TGTGCCAGCAGCGGCAGGGTTTTCAAGGGAGAGACCCAGTACTTC.

The J gene is TRBJ2-7, the V gene TRBV2; 8 nucleotides line up with TRBD2. This CDR3 is 16 amino acids long. Germline lookup yields CDR1 SNHLY and CDR2 FYNNEI. The V and J ends lost 8 bases and 2 bases, in that order; junction bases with no gene match: 14. The CDR3 here is CASGRFSGVGTYEQYF. The DNA for the CDR3 is TGTGCCAGCGGAAGGTTTAGCGGGGTAGGCACCTACGAGCAGTACTTC.

The chain combines TRBV20-1 with TRBJ2-7, with D unclear. The CDR3 covers 14 residues. V was shortened by 3 bases and J by 2 bases, with 14 bases between the two germline ends. Per germline, CDR1 DFQATT and CDR2 SNEGSKA (reference sequence). The CDR3, as DNA: TGCAGTGCTAGCTTTCCGGACGGAACCTACGAGCAGTACTTC. Amino acid sequence: CSASFPDGTYEQYF.

The CDR3, as DNA: TGCGCCAGCAGCGCCGGCAGGACAGGGGGGTCGGTTGAGCAGTTCTTC. Residues: CASSAGRTGGSVEQFF. The rearrangement uses TRBV5-1 and TRBJ2-1, with 10 bases that match TRBD1. CDR1 and CDR2 from the germline V gene are SGHRS and YFSETQ. With 4 bases clipped from V and 9 bases from J, the junction kept 13 bases outside the gene matches. CDR3 length: 16 amino acids.

In its sample, this clonotype was seen a few times. V usage is TRBV20-1 and J usage is TRBJ2-3; tentatively, D is TRBD1 or TRBD2 (5 bases each). V was shortened by 6 bases and J by 14 bases, with 18 bases between the two germline ends. CDR1 and CDR2 (germline): DFQATT, SNEGSKA (reference sequence). The CDR3 loop spans 11 amino acids. In DNA, the CDR3 is TGCAGTGCAAGGGACCCCGGGACCCTGTATTTT. It encodes CSARDPGTLYF.

This clonotype was seen a few times. V usage is TRBV10-3 and J usage is TRBJ1-2; perhaps TRBD1 as D (6 bases). Germline V gene sequence: CDR1 ENHRY, CDR2 SYGVKD. This CDR3 has 13 residues. V lost 2 bases and J lost 5, with 9 bases in between. The CDR3 reads CAISEGQQYGYTF. DNA of the CDR3: TGTGCCATCAGTGAGGGACAGCAGTATGGCTACACCTTC.

J is TRBJ2-5 and V is TRBV6-5, with D perhaps TRBD1 or TRBD2 (6 bases each). Germline V CDR1 and CDR2: MNHEY, SVGAGI. Trimming left V 6 bases short and J 2 bases short, with 19 bases between. This CDR3 has 16 residues. CDR3 sequence reads: CASRGGTAFYQETQYF. CDR3 sequence (DNA): TGTGCCAGCAGAGGGGGGACCGCATTTTATCAAGAGACCCAGTACTTC.

This chain links TRBV6-5 with TRBJ1-4; D gene uncertain. Germline CDR1 MNHEY, CDR2 SVGAGI. The CDR3 length is 14 residues. Trimming left V 6 bases short and J 10 bases short, with 18 bases between. The DNA for the CDR3 is TGTGCCAGCAGAGCTCATCGAGGACGGTCAAAACTGTTTTTT. Translation gives CASRAHRGRSKLFF.

The chain links TRBV12-3 or TRBV12-4 to TRBJ2-6; TRBD1 matches at 11 bases. J was trimmed by 4 bases and V by 7 bases; bases with no gene match: 12. The CDR3 loop spans 18 amino acids. CDR3 bases: TGTGCCAGCAATTCTCCAGGACAGGGGGCATTAGGGGCCAACGTCCTGACTTTC. Encoded protein: CASNSPGQGALGANVLTF.

This clonotype was seen a handful of times. The V and J genes are TRBV6-6 and TRBJ1-4; D is ambiguous. V was clipped by 1 base and J by 1 base, with 7 bases between them. CDR3 size: 15 residues. Germline CDR1 MNHNY, CDR2 SVGAGI (reference sequence). The DNA for the CDR3 is TGTGCCAGCAGTTACTATCGGGAAACTAATGAAAAACTGTTTTTT. Encoded protein: CASSYYRETNEKLFF.

The V gene is TRBV5-1, the J gene TRBJ1-1; a possible D gene is TRBD1 (5 bases). CDR1 and CDR2 (germline): SGHRS, YFSETQ. The CDR3 has 18 amino acids. The V gene lost 0 bases and the J gene lost 4 bases, with 22 bases spanning the gap. The CDR3 protein is CASSLGFGGPSSGTEAFF. In DNA, the CDR3 is TGCGCCAGCAGCTTGGGTTTCGGGGGACCCTCCTCCGGCACTGAAGCTTTCTTT.

This clonotype was seen a single time. The chain couples TRBV7-8 to TRBJ2-5; a possible D gene is TRBD1 (6 bases). CDR3 length equals 14 residues. V was clipped by 7 bases and J by 5 bases, with 17 bases between them. Germline values: CDR1 SGHVS, CDR2 FQNEAQ. CDR3 DNA: TGTGCCAGCACCCGAACAGGGTTGGGGGAGACCCAGTACTTC. Protein product: CASTRTGLGETQYF.

The chain carries TRBV4-3 and TRBJ1-2; TRBD1 agrees at 7 bases. J lost 0 bases, V lost 0 bases, and 13 bases had no gene match. CDR3 length equals 19 residues. The germline V gene has CDR1 LGHNA and CDR2 YSLEER. This chain's CDR3 is CASSQDVQGEIAANYGYTF. For the CDR3, the DNA is TGCGCCAGCAGCCAAGATGTCCAGGGGGAGATAGCCGCTAACTATGGCTACACCTTC.

This chain links TRBV9 with TRBJ2-1; 8 nucleotides agree with TRBD1. The DNA end lines up better with TRBJ2-7; the J call may be wrong. The length of the CDR3 is 15 residues. Germline V gene sequence: CDR1 SGDLS, CDR2 YYNGEE. The CDR3 sequence: CASSVGRTGSNEQYF. The CDR3 nucleotides are TGTGCCAGCAGCGTAGGGCGGACAGGGTCCAATGAGCAGTACTTC.